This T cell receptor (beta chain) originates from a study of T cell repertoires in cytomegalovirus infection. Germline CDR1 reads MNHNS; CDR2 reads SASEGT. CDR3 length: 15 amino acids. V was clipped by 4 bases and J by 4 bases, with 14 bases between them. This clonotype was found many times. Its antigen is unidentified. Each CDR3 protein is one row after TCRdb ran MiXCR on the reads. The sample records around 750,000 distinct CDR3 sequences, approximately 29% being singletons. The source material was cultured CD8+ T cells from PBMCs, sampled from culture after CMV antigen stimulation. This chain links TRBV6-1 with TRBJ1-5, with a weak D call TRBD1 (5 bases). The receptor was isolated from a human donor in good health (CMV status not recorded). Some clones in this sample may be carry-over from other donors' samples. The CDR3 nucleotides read TGTGCCAGCAGTGTGACTCGGGGGGTGAATCAGCCCCAGCATTTT. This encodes CASSVTRGVNQPQHF.